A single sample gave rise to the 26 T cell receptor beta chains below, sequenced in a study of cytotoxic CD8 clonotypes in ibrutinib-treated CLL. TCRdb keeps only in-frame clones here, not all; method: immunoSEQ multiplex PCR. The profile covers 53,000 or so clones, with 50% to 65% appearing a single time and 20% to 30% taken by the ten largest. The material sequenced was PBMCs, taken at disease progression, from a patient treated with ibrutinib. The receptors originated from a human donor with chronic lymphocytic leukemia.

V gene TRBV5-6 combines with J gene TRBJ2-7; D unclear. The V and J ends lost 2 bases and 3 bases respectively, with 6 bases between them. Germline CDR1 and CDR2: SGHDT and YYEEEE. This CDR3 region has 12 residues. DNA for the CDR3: TGTGCCAGCAGCTTTTATCTCTACGAGCAGTACTTC. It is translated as CASSFYLYEQYF.

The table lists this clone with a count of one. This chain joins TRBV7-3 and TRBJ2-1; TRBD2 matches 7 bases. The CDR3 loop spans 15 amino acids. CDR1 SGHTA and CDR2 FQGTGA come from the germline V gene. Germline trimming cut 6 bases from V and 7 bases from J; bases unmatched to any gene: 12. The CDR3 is CASSQALAAENEQFF. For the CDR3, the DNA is TGTGCCAGCAGTCAGGCCCTAGCGGCAGAAAATGAGCAGTTCTTC.

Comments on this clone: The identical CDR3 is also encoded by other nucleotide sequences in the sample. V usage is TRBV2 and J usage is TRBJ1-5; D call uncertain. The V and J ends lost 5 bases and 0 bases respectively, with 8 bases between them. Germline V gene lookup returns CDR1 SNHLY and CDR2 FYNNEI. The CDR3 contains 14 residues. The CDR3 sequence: CASSREYSNQPQHF. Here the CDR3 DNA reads TGTGCCAGCAGTCGTGAATATAGCAATCAGCCCCAGCATTTT. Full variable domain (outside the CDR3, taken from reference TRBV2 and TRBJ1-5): EPEVTQTPSHQVTQMGQEVILRCVPISNHLYFYWYRQILGQKVEFLVSFYNNEISEKSEIFDDQFSVERPDGSNFTLKIRSTKLEDSAMYFCASSREYSNQPQHFGDGTRLSIL.

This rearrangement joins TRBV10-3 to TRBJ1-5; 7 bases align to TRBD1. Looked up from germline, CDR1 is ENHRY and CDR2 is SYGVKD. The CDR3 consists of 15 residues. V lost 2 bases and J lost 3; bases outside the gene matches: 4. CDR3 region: CAISEGQVTNQPQHF. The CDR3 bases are TGTGCCATCAGTGAGGGACAGGTCACCAATCAGCCCCAGCATTTT.

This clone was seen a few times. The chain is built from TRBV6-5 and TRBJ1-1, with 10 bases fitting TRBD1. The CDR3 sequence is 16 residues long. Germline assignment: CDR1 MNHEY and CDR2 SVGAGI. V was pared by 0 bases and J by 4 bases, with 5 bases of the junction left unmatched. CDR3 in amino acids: CASSYSGTGEGTEAFF. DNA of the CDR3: TGTGCCAGCAGTTACTCGGGGACAGGGGAGGGCACTGAAGCTTTCTTT.

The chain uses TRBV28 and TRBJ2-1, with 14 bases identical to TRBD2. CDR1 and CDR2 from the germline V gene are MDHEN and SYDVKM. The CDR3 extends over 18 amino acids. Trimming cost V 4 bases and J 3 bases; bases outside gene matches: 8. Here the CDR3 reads CASSSLGLAGGFYNEQFF. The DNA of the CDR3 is TGTGCCAGCAGTTCCCTCGGACTAGCGGGAGGATTCTACAATGAGCAGTTCTTC.

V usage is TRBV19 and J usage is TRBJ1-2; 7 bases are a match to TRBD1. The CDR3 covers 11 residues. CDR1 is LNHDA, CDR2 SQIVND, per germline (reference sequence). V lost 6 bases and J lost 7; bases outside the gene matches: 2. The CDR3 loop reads CASRRQGGYTF. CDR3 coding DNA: TGTGCCAGTAGGCGACAGGGTGGCTACACCTTC.

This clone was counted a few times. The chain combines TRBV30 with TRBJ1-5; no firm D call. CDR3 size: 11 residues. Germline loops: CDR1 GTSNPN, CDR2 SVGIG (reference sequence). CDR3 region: CHRRFDQPQHF. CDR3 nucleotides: TGTCATCGACGGTTTGATCAGCCCCAGCATTTT.

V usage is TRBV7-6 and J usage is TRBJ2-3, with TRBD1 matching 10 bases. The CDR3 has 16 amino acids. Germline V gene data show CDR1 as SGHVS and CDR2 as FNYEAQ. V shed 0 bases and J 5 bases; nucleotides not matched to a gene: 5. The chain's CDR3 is CASSLAGQGLGDTQYF. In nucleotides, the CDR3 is TGTGCCAGCAGCTTAGCGGGACAGGGGCTGGGAGATACGCAGTATTTT. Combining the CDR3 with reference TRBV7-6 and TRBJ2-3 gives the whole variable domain GAGVSQSPRYKVTKRGQDVALRCDPISGHVSLYWYRQALGQGPEFLTYFNYEAQQDKSGLPNDRFSAERPEGSISTLTIQRTEQRDSAMYRCASSLAGQGLGDTQYFGPGTRLTVL.

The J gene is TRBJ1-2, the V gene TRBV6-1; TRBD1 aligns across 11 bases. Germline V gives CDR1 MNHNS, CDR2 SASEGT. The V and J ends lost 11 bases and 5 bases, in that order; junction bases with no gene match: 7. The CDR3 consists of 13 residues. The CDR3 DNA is TGTGCCGCCGAGGGACAGGGGGGGTATGGCTACACCTTC. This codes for CAAEGQGGYGYTF.

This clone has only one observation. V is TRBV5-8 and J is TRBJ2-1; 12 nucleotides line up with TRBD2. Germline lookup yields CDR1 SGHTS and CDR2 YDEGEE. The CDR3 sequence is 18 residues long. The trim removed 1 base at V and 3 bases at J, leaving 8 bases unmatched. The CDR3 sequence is CASSLKIGGLAGYNEQFF. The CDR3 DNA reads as TGTGCCAGCAGCTTGAAAATAGGGGGACTAGCGGGCTACAATGAGCAGTTCTTC.

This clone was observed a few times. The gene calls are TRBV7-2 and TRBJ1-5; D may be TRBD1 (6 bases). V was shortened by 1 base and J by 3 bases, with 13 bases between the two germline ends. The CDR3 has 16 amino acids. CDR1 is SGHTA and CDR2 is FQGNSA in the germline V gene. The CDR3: CASSLGTAIYNQPQHF. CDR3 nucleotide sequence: TGTGCCAGCAGCTTAGGGACAGCAATATACAATCAGCCCCAGCATTTT. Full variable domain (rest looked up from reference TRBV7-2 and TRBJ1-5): GAGVSQSPSNKVTEKGKDVELRCDPISGHTALYWYRQSLGQGLEFLIYFQGNSAPDKSGLPSDRFSAERTGGSVSTLTIQRTQQEDSAVYLCASSLGTAIYNQPQHFGDGTRLSIL.

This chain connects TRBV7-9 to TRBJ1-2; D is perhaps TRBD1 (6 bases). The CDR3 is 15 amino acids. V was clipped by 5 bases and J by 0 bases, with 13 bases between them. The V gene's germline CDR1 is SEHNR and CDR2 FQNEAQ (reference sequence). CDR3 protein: CASSQMGGSNYGYTF. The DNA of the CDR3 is TGTGCCAGCAGCCAGATGGGGGGCTCTAACTATGGCTACACCTTC. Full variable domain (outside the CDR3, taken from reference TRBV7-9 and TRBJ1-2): DTGVSQNPRHKITKRGQNVTFRCDPISEHNRLYWYRQTLGQGPEFLTYFQNEAQLEKSRLLSDRFSAERPKGSFSTLEIQRTEQGDSAMYLCASSQMGGSNYGYTFGSGTRLTVV.

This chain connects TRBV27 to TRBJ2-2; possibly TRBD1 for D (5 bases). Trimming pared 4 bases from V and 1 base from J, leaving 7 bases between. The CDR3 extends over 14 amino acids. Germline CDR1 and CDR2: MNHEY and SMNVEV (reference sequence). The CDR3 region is CASSSGQNTGELFF. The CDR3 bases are TGTGCCAGCAGTTCCGGACAGAACACCGGGGAGCTGTTTTTT.

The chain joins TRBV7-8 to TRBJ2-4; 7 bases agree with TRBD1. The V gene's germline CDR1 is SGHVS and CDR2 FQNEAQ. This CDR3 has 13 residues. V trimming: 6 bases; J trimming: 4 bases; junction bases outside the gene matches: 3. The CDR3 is CASSSGQKNIQYF. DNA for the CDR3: TGTGCCAGCAGTTCGGGACAGAAAAACATTCAGTACTTC.

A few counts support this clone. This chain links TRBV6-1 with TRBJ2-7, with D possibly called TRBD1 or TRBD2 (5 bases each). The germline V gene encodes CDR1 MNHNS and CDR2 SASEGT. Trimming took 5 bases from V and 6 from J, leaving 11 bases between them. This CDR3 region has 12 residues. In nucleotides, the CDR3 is TGTGCCAGCAGTTGGGAGAGGGGCGAGCAGTACTTC. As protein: CASSWERGEQYF.

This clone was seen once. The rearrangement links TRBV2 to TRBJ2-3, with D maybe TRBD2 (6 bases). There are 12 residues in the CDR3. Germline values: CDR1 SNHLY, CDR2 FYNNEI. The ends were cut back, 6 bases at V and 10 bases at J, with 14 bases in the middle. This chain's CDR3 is CASSREEWAQYF. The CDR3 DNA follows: TGTGCCAGCAGCAGGGAGGAATGGGCGCAGTATTTT.

The CDR3 sequence is CASSEGLAGREQYF. The CDR3, as DNA: TGCGCCAGCAGCGAGGGACTAGCGGGGCGGGAGCAGTACTTC. This rearrangement joins TRBV5-1 to TRBJ2-7; 13 nucleotides match TRBD2. CDR3 length: 14 amino acids. V was clipped by 4 bases and J by 7 bases; unmatched bases: 5. Per germline, CDR1 SGHRS and CDR2 YFSETQ.

This chain's CDR3 is CASSLGKGRNEQYF. DNA of the CDR3: TGTGCCAGCAGCTTAGGGAAGGGAAGGAACGAGCAGTACTTC. The chain uses TRBV5-6 and TRBJ2-7; D gene ambiguous. V lost 2 bases, J lost 5 bases, and 14 bases lay in between. The CDR3 consists of 14 residues. Germline assignment: CDR1 SGHDT and CDR2 YYEEEE.

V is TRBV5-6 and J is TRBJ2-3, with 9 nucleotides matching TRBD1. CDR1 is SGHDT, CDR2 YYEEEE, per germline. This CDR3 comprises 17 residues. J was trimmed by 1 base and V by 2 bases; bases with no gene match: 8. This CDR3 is CASSFGTGILGTDTQYF. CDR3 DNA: TGTGCCAGCAGCTTCGGGACAGGGATTCTTGGCACAGATACGCAGTATTTT.

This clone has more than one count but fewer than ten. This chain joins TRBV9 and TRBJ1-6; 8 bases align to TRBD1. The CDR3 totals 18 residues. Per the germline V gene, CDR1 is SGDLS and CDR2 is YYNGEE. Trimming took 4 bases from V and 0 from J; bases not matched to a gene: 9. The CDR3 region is CASSPRQGSSSYNSPLHF. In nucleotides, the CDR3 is TGTGCCAGCAGCCCACGACAGGGGTCGAGCTCCTATAATTCACCCCTCCACTTT.

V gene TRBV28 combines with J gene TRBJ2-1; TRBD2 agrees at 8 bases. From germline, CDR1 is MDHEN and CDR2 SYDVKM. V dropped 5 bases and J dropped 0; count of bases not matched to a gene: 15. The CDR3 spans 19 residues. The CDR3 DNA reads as TGTGCCAGCAGTCCTCCTAGCTCAACTAGCGGAAGCTCCTACAATGAGCAGTTCTTC. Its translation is CASSPPSSTSGSSYNEQFF.

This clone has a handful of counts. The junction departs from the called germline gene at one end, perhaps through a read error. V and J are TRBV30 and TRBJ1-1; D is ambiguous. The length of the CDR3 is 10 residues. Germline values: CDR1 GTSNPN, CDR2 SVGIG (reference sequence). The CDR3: CASRNSEAFF. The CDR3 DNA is TGTGCATCCAGGAACTCTGAAGCTTTCTTT.

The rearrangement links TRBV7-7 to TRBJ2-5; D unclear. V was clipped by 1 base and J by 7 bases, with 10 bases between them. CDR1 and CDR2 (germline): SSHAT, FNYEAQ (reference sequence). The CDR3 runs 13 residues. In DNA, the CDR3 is TGTGCCAGCAGCTTAGACACCATCGGGACCCAGTACTTC. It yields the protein CASSLDTIGTQYF.

The CDR3 is CASSLNTGSHQPQHF. The DNA for the CDR3 is TGTGCCAGCAGCTTAAACACAGGGTCCCATCAGCCCCAGCATTTT. This chain uses TRBV7-2 with TRBJ1-5; D might be TRBD1 (6 bases). This CDR3 is built from 15 residues. V was shortened by 2 bases and J by 5 bases, with 13 bases between the two germline ends. Germline CDR1 SGHTA, CDR2 FQGNSA.

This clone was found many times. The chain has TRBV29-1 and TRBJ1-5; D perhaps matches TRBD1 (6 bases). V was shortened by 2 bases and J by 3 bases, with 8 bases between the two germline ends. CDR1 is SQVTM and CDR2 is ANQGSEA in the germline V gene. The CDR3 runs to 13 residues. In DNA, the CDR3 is TGCAGCGTTGAAACAGGGCTCAATCAGCCCCAGCATTTT. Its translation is CSVETGLNQPQHF.